The entry below gives a single T cell receptor beta chain sequence along with its context. This sample was taken from a study of chemoradiotherapy in HPV16-positive cancers. CDR1 is MNHEY, CDR2 SMNVEV, per germline (reference sequence). This CDR3 comprises 14 residues. The ends lost 4 bases at V and 2 bases at J; junction bases unmatched: 0. Profiling relied on immunoSEQ multiplex PCR, and the TCRdb table lists in-frame clones only, not all of them. This table has fewer than 4,500 clones, about four fifths appearing once. Sequencing was performed on tumor tissue, taken from a patient who underwent chemoradiotherapy. The chain employs TRBV27 and TRBJ2-7; 12 nucleotides agree with TRBD2. This clonotype was obtained from a human donor with HPV-associated anogenital cancer. The CDR3 is CASSWTSGTYEQYF. The CDR3, as DNA: TGTGCCAGCAGTTGGACTAGCGGGACCTACGAGCAGTACTTC.